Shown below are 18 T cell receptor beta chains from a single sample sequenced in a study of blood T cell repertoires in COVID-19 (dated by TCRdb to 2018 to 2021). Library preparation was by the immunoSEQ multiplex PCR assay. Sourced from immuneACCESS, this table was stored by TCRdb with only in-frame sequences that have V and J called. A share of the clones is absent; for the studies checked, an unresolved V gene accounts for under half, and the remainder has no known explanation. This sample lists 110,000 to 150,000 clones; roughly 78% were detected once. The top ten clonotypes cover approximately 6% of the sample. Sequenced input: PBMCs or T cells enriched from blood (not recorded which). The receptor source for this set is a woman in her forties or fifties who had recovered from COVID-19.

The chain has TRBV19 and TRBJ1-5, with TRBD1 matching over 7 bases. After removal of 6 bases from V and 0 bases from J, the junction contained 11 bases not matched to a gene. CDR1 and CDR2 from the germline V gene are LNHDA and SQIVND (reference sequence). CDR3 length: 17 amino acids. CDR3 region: CASRSPKGAHSNQPQHF. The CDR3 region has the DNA TGTGCCAGTAGGTCCCCAAAGGGGGCCCATAGCAATCAGCCCCAGCATTTT. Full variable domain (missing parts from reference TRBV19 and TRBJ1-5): DGGITQSPKYLFRKEGQNVTLSCEQNLNHDAMYWYRQDPGQGLRLIYYSQIVNDFQKGDIAEGYSVSREKKESFPLTVTSAQKNPTAFYLCASRSPKGAHSNQPQHFGDGTRLSIL.

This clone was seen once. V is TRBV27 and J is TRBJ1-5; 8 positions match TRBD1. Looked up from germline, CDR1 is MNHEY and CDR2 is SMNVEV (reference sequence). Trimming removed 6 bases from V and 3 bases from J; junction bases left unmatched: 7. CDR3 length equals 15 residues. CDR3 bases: TGTGCCAGCAGGAGGATGGACAGGGCCAATCAGCCCCAGCATTTT. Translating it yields CASRRMDRANQPQHF.

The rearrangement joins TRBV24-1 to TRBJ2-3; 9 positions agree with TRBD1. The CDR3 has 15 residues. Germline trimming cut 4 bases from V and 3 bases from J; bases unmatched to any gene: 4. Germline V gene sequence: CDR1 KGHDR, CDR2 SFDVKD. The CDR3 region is CATSEPGQGTDTQYF. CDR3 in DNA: TGTGCCACCAGTGAACCCGGACAGGGGACAGATACGCAGTATTTT.

The CDR3 reads CASSPSGRANYGYTF. In DNA form, the CDR3 reads TGTGCCAGCTCACCTTCGGGCAGGGCTAACTATGGCTACACCTTC. The chain couples TRBV28 to TRBJ1-2, with D possibly matching TRBD1 (5 bases). CDR1 is MDHEN, CDR2 SYDVKM, per germline. Trimming shortened V by 8 bases and J by 0 bases, and 16 bases separated the two germline ends. The CDR3 has 15 amino acids.

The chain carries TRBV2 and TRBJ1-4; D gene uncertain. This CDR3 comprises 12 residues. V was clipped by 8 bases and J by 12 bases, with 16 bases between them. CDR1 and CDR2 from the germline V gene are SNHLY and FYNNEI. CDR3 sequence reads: CASSAGRPELFF. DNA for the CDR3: TGTGCCAGCTCGGCGGGCCGCCCGGAACTGTTTTTT. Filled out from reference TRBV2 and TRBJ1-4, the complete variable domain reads EPEVTQTPSHQVTQMGQEVILRCVPISNHLYFYWYRQILGQKVEFLVSFYNNEISEKSEIFDDQFSVERPDGSNFTLKIRSTKLEDSAMYFCASSAGRPELFFGSGTQLSVL.

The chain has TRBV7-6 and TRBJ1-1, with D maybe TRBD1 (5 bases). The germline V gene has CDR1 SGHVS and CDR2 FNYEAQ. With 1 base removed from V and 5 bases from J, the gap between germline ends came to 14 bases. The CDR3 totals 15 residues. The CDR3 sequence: CASSLGQGGVTEAFF. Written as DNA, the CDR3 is TGTGCCAGCAGCTTAGGCCAGGGTGGTGTTACTGAAGCTTTCTTT. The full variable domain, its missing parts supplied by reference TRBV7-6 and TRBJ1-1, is GAGVSQSPRYKVTKRGQDVALRCDPISGHVSLYWYRQALGQGPEFLTYFNYEAQQDKSGLPNDRFSAERPEGSISTLTIQRTEQRDSAMYRCASSLGQGGVTEAFFGQGTRLTVV.

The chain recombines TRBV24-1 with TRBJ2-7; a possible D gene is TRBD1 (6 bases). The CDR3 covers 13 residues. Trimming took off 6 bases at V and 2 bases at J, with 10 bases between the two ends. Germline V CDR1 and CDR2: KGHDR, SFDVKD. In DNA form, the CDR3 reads TGTGCCACCAGTTTACAGGGAGCCTACGAGCAGTACTTC. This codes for CATSLQGAYEQYF.

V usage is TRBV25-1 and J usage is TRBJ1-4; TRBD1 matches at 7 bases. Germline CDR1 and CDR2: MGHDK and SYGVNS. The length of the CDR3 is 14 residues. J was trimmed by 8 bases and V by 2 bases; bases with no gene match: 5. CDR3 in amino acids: CASSERQGEEKLFF. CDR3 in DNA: TGTGCCAGCAGTGAAAGACAGGGAGAAGAAAAACTGTTTTTT.

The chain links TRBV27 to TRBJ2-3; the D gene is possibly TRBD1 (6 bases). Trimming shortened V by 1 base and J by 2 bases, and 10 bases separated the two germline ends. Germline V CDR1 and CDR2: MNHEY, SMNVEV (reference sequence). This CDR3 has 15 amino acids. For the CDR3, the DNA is TGTGCCAGCAGTTTATTCAGGGGCACCACAGATACGCAGTATTTT. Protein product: CASSLFRGTTDTQYF.

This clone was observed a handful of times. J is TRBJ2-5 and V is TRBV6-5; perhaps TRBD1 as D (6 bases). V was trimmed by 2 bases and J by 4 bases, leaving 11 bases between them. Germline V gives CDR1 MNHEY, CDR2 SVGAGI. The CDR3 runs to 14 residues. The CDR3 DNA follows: TGTGCCAGCAGTTACAGGGGGACGTCAGAGACCCAGTACTTC. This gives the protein CASSYRGTSETQYF.

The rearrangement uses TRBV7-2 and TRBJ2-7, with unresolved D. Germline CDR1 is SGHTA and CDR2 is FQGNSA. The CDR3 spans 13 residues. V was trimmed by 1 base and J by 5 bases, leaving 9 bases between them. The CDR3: CASSLGLGDEQYV. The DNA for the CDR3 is TGTGCCAGCAGCTTAGGCCTGGGCGACGAGCAGTACGTC.

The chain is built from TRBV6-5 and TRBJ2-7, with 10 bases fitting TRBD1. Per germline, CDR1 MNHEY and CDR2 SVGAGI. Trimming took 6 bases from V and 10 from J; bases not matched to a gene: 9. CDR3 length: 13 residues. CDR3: CASSRSGQGIQYV. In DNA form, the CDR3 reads TGTGCCAGCAGCCGATCGGGACAGGGGATACAGTACGTC.

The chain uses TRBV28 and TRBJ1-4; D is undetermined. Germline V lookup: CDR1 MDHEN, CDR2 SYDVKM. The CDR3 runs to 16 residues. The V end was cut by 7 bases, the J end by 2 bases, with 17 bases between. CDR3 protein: CASTTGGLGTNEKLFF. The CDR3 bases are TGTGCCAGCACCACTGGCGGGCTGGGGACTAATGAAAAACTGTTTTTT.

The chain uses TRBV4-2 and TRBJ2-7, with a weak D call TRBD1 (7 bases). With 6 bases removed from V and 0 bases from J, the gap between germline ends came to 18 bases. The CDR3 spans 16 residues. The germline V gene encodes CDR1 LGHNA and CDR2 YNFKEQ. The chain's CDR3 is CASSQYGGDSSYEQYF. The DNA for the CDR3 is TGTGCCAGCAGTCAATACGGCGGGGACAGCTCCTACGAGCAGTACTTC.

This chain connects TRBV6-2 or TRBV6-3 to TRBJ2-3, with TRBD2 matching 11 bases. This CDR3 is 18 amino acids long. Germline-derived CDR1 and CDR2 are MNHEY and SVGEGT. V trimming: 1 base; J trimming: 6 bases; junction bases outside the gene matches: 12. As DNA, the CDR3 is TGTGCCAGCAGTTACTTGATGGCTAGCGGGGGGAAGACGGATACGCAGTATTTT. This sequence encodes CASSYLMASGGKTDTQYF.

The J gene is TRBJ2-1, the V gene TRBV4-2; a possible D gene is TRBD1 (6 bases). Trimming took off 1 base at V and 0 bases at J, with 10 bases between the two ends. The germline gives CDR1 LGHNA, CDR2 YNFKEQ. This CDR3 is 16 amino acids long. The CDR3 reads CASSQGGQSSYNEQFF. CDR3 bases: TGTGCCAGCAGCCAAGGAGGACAGAGCTCCTACAATGAGCAGTTCTTC.

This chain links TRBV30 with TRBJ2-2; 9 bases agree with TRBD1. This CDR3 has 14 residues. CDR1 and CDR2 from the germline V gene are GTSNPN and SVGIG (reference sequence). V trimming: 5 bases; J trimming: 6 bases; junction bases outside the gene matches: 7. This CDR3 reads CAWDPGQGPGELFF. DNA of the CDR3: TGTGCCTGGGACCCGGGACAGGGACCCGGGGAGCTGTTTTTT.

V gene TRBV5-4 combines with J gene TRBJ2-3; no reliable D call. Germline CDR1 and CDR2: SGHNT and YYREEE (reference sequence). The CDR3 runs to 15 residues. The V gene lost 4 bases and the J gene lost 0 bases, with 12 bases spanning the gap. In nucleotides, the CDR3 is TGTGCCAGCAGCCGGAGAGCGCTAAGCACAGATACGCAGTATTTT. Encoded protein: CASSRRALSTDTQYF.